The T cell receptor beta chain described here comes from a study of somatic mutations in cytotoxic T cells in rheumatoid arthritis. Method: immunoSEQ multiplex PCR; TCRdb's copy keeps in-frame clones and lacks some. The table has 15,000 or so clones, 72% seen once; the top ten hold roughly 10%. The origin of this receptor is an adult with rheumatoid arthritis. Sequencing was carried out using CD8+ T cells sorted from blood.

CDR3 protein: CASSWTVSYGYTF. The CDR3 DNA follows: TGTGCCAGCAGCTGGACAGTCTCCTATGGCTACACCTTC. V and J are TRBV5-4 and TRBJ1-2; a weak D match, TRBD1 (6 bases). V was trimmed by 3 bases and J by 4 bases, leaving 10 bases between them. The CDR3 runs 13 residues. The germline V gene encodes CDR1 SGHNT and CDR2 YYREEE (reference sequence).